Each of the 21 T cell receptor beta chains below was sequenced from the same sample in a study of tumor and adjacent non-tumor tissue in lung cancer. TCRbeta libraries were built with three rounds of nested PCR, modified from ARM-PCR. TCRdb passed the multiplex PCR reads through MiXCR, listing each CDR3 protein once. In the table there are some 80,000 distinct CDR3 sequences, around 76% of which are singletons. This sample's RNA came from whole unsorted tissue. Distant lung tissue was collected more than 3 cm away from the tumor edge. The sample comprised distant non-tumor lung tissue. All receptors come from a woman between 45 and 65 years old with non-small cell lung cancer.

On this clonotype: One end of the junction is discordant with germline, which a read error may explain. V gene TRBV12-3 or TRBV12-4 combines with J gene TRBJ1-5; D is unresolved. The CDR3 extends over 14 amino acids. This CDR3 reads CASSFLRSNQPQHF. Written as DNA, the CDR3 is TGTGCCAGCAGTTTCCTCAGAAGCAATCAACCCCAGCATTTT.

A word on this clonotype: A junction boundary mismatches the germline segment, possibly from a read error. The chain carries TRBV10-2 and TRBJ2-7, with 7 positions matching TRBD2. CDR3 length equals 13 residues. Germline V gives CDR1 WSHSY, CDR2 SAAADI. CDR3 in amino acids: CASTSGNFYGQYF. In DNA, the CDR3 is TGCGCCAGCACTAGCGGTAACTTCTACGGGCAGTACTTC.

This clonotype has a count of ten or more. Just one base apart from a much larger clone, this may be a read error. The J gene is TRBJ2-7, the V gene TRBV5-1, with 7 nucleotides matching TRBD2. CDR1 SGHRS and CDR2 YFSETQ come from the germline V gene. The CDR3 is 14 amino acids. In DNA, the CDR3 is TGCACCAGCAAACCTTCTAGCGGAAATTACGAGCAGTACTTC. Translating it yields CTSKPSSGNYEQYF. The full variable domain, completed using reference TRBV5-1 and TRBJ2-7, is KAGVTQTPRYLIKTRGQQVTLSCSPISGHRSVSWYQQTPGQGLQFLFEYFSETQRNKGNFPGRFSGRQFSNSRSEMNVSTLELGDSALYLCTSKPSSGNYEQYFGPGTRLTVT.

This chain uses TRBV29-1 with TRBJ2-7, with 10 bases lining up with TRBD1. With V trimmed by 6 bases and J by 4 bases, 9 bases remained unmatched. This CDR3 contains 14 residues. CDR1 is SQVTM, CDR2 ANQGSEA, per germline. The CDR3 DNA reads TGCAGCGTGATCAGGACAGGGGGTGGGTACGAGCAGTACTTC. It yields the protein CSVIRTGGGYEQYF.

On this clonotype: This likely comes from a read error, as the CDR3 has no conserved phenylalanine or tryptophan at its end. No DNA is shown, since the ends of the CDR3 on it are uncertain; the CDR3 is the one TCRdb lists. V is TRBV20-1 and J is TRBJ1-5. Germline V gene sequence: CDR1 DFQATT, CDR2 SNEGSKA (reference sequence). Termini included, the CDR3 measures 14 amino acids. The chain's CDR3 is CSASSGDRNQPEHV.

V usage is TRBV20-1 and J usage is TRBJ2-3; D gene ambiguous. Germline-derived CDR1 and CDR2 are DFQATT and SNEGSKA (reference sequence). The CDR3 has 12 residues. The ends were cut back, 1 base at V and 5 bases at J, with 7 bases in the middle. CDR3 sequence: CSARVLGDTQYF. CDR3 in DNA: TGCAGTGCTAGAGTCTTGGGAGATACGCAGTATTTT.

This clonotype was seen once. One end of the junction does not line up with germline, which may come from a read error. The CDR3 is CASSRVGLRDRTGANVLTF. In DNA, the CDR3 is TGCGCTAGCAGCCGAGTGGGGCTGCGGGATAGGACAGGGGCCAACGTCCTGACTTTC. The chain has TRBV4-1 and TRBJ2-6; D possibly corresponds to TRBD2 (6 bases). Per germline, CDR1 MGHRA and CDR2 YSYEKL. The CDR3 runs to 19 residues.

The chain joins TRBV6-1 to TRBJ2-2, with a possible D match to TRBD2 (5 bases). CDR1 and CDR2 (germline): MNHNS, SASEGT. The CDR3 loop spans 16 amino acids. As DNA, the CDR3 is TGTGCAAGCGGTGAAGAACGGACGGCAGGAACCGGGGAGCTGTTTTTT. Its translation is CASGEERTAGTGELFF.

Note on this clonotype: One junction end disagrees with the germline gene, perhaps due to a read error. The chain carries TRBV11-2 and TRBJ2-4, with TRBD1 as a possible D gene (7 bases). Germline CDR1 reads SGHAT; CDR2 reads FQNNGV. The CDR3 extends over 16 amino acids. DNA for the CDR3: TGTACCAGCGGCTTAGAGGGGGGACAGGCCAAAAACATTCAGTACTTC. It translates to CTSGLEGGQAKNIQYF.

The chain uses TRBV28 and TRBJ2-7; tentative D call: TRBD1 (5 bases). Trimming removed 3 bases from V and 3 bases from J, with 12 bases in between. The CDR3 is made up of 14 amino acids. In germline, CDR1 is MDHEN, CDR2 SYDVKM. The CDR3 DNA sequence: TGTGCCAGCAGTTTCCCCAGACAGAGCTACGAGCAGTACTTC. It codes for CASSFPRQSYEQYF.

Of note for this clonotype: This clone may be a read error of a much larger clone one base away. This sequence joins TRBV24-1 and TRBJ2-1; possibly TRBD1 for D (5 bases). V lost 3 bases, J lost 3 bases, and 11 bases lay in between. Germline CDR1 reads KGHDR; CDR2 reads SFDVKD. The CDR3 runs 15 residues. DNA of the CDR3: TGTGCCACCAGTGATCGTTGGACATGCTACAATGAGCAGTTCTTC. It is translated as CATSDRWTCYNEQFF.

Many counts were recorded for this clonotype. The genes are TRBV12-3 or TRBV12-4 and TRBJ2-6, with D unresolved. V lost 4 bases to trimming and J lost 1 base, with 2 bases between them. This CDR3 is 13 amino acids long. CDR3 in amino acids: CASSSSGANVLTF. CDR3 bases: TGTGCCAGCAGTTCGTCTGGGGCCAACGTCCTGACTTTC.

A word on this clonotype: The junction differs from germline at one of its ends, possibly a read error. The chain is built from TRBV6-1 and TRBJ2-5, with D perhaps matching TRBD1 or TRBD2 (5 bases each). The CDR3 is 18 amino acids. Germline CDR1 reads MNHNS; CDR2 reads SASEGT. This CDR3 reads CAGSLLFQTGTLEETQYF. The CDR3 DNA is TGTGCCGGCAGCCTTTTATTCCAGACCGGGACGCTGGAAGAAACCCAGTACTTC.

As concerns this clonotype: The junction shows a germline mismatch at one end, possibly a read error. J is TRBJ1-6 and V is TRBV5-4; possibly TRBD1 for D (5 bases). The CDR3 totals 14 residues. CDR1 and CDR2 (germline): SGHNT, YYREEE (reference sequence). DNA of the CDR3: TGTGCCAGCAACTTGGACAAGGGGAATTCACCCCTCCACTTT. Encoded protein: CASNLDKGNSPLHF.

Remarks on this clonotype: One end of the junction varies from germline; a read error may be responsible. Here the CDR3 reads CASSLEGSGRADQFF. In DNA, the CDR3 is TGTGCCAGCAGTTTAGAAGGTAGCGGAAGGGCTGACCAGTTCTTC. V usage is TRBV11-2 and J usage is TRBJ2-1; weak D call: TRBD2 (6 bases). This CDR3 has 15 amino acids. Germline-derived CDR1 and CDR2 are SGHAT and FQNNGV. The variable domain in full, with the rest retrieved from reference TRBV11-2 and TRBJ2-1, is EAGVAQSPRYKIIEKRQSVAFWCNPISGHATLYWYQQILGQGPKLLIQFQNNGVVDDSQLPKDRFSAERLKGVDSTLKIQPAKLEDSAVYLCASSLEGSGRADQFFGPGTRLTVL.

This clonotype was observed a few times. Without the conserved terminal phenylalanine or tryptophan, this CDR3 likely stems from a read error. As DNA, the CDR3 is TGTGCCAGTAATGACAGGGGGCGCCATGAGCAGTACCTC. This sequence encodes CASNDRGRHEQYL. The rearrangement joins TRBV6-2 or TRBV6-3 to TRBJ2-7; 10 nucleotides align to TRBD1. With V trimmed by 9 bases and J by 7 bases, 9 bases remained unmatched. CDR1 and CDR2 from the germline V gene are MNHEY and SVGEGT. The CDR3 has 13 amino acids.

As regards this clonotype: One end of the junction fails to match germline, which may point to a read error. This chain links TRBV6-5 with TRBJ2-7, with 10 bases aligning to TRBD1. CDR3 length: 15 amino acids. CDR1 is MNHEY and CDR2 is SVGAGI in the germline V gene. Here the CDR3 reads CASRRRTGGESEQNF. DNA of the CDR3: TGTGCCAGCAGACGTAGGACAGGGGGAGAAAGCGAGCAGAACTTC.

This clonotype has a count of ten or more. J is TRBJ2-5 and V is TRBV28; D is uncertain. The germline V gene encodes CDR1 MDHEN and CDR2 SYDVKM. The CDR3 covers 15 residues. V was pared by 4 bases and J by 1 base, with 13 bases between. The CDR3 DNA sequence: TGTGCCAGCAGTTCCCCGGCGGCGAGCCAAGAGACCCAGTACTTC. Amino acids: CASSSPAASQETQYF.

The CDR3 sequence is CDTRHSYTQYF. As DNA, the CDR3 is TGCGACACCCGACACTCATATACGCAGTATTTT. The chain combines TRBV10-2 with TRBJ2-3; the D is unclear. The CDR3 totals 11 residues. CDR1 is WSHSY, CDR2 SAAADI, per germline.

As for this clonotype: A single base separates this from a much larger clone, so it may be a read error. DNA of the CDR3: TGTGCCAGCAGCCCCGGGATAGGGCTGACCCAGTACTTC. Protein sequence: CASSPGIGLTQYF. The rearrangement uses TRBV5-6 and TRBJ2-5, with D perhaps matching TRBD2 (5 bases). The CDR3 runs 13 residues. The germline V gene encodes CDR1 SGHDT and CDR2 YYEEEE. V lost 4 bases and J lost 7, with 14 bases in between.

A word on this clonotype: One end of the junction varies from germline; a read error may be responsible. The chain employs TRBV6-5 and TRBJ2-1, with 9 bases lining up with TRBD2. Germline V gene data show CDR1 as MNHEY and CDR2 as SVGAGI. This CDR3 is 16 amino acids long. The CDR3 protein is CASSISGSKSYNEQLF. The DNA for the CDR3 is TGTGCCAGCAGTATTAGCGGGAGTAAGTCCTACAACGAGCAGTTATTC.